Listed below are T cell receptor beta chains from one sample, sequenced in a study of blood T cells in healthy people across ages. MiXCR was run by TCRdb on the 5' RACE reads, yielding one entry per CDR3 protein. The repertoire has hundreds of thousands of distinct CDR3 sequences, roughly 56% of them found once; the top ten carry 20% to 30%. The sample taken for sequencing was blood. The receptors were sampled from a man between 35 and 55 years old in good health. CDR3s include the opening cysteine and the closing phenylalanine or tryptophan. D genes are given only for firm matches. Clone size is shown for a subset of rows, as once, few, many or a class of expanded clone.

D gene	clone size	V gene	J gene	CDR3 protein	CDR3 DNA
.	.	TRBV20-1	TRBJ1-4	CSARAHLTIFGLFF	TGCAGTGCTAGGGCCCACCTCACCATTTTTGGGCTGTTTTTT
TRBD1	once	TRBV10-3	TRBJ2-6	CAISEGDRGSGANVLTF	TGTGCCATCAGTGAGGGGGACAGGGGGTCTGGGGCCAACGTCCTGACTTTC
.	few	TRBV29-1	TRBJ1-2	CSVEDRDGYTF	TGCAGCGTTGAAGATCGGGATGGCTACACCTTC
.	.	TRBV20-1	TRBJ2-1	CSISSRNEQFF	TGCAGTATCTCAAGCCGCAATGAGCAGTTCTTC
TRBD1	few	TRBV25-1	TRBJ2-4	CASTADRGGDIQYF	TGTGCCAGCACCGCGGACAGGGGAGGAGACATTCAGTACTTC
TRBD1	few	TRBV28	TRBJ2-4	CASSLWDRAKNIQYF	TGTGCCAGCAGTTTATGGGACAGGGCCAAAAACATTCAGTACTTC
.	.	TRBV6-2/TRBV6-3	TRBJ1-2	CASSYATGYNGYTF	TGTGCCAGCAGTTACGCGACGGGGTATAATGGCTACACCTTC
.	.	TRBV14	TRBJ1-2	CASSLGRASKESGYTF	TGTGCCAGCAGCCTGGGACGGGCCAGCAAAGAGAGTGGCTACACCTTC
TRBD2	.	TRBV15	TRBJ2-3	CATSPRYPGLAGTDTQYF	TGTGCCACCAGCCCAAGATATCCGGGACTAGCGGGCACAGATACGCAGTATTTT
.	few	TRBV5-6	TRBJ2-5	CASSFYSLQETQYF	TGTGCCAGCAGCTTCTACAGCCTCCAAGAGACCCAGTACTTC
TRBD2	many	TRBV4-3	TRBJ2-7	CASSLGTSAYEQYF	TGCGCCAGCAGCCTTGGGACTAGCGCGTACGAGCAGTACTTC
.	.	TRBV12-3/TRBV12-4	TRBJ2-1	CASSFSGLEQFF	TGTGCCAGCAGTTTTTCGGGGCTTGAGCAGTTCTTC
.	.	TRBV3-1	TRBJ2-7	CASSQFQGSSYEQYF	TGTGCCAGCAGCCAATTTCAGGGAAGCTCCTACGAGCAGTACTTC
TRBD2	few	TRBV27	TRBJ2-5	CASRKRDQETQYF	TGTGCCAGCCGTAAGCGGGACCAAGAGACCCAGTATTTC
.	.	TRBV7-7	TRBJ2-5	CASSLRWGAGETQYF	TGTGCTAGCAGCCTACGTTGGGGGGCGGGGGAGACCCAGTACTTC
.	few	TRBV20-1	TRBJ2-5	CSARAPRTANFQETQYF	TGCAGTGCTAGAGCCCCCCGGACAGCCAATTTCCAAGAGACCCAGTACTTC
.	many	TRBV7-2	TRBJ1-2	CASSLGPSYFYGYTF	TGTGCCAGCAGCTTAGGTCCCAGCTACTTCTATGGCTACACCTTC
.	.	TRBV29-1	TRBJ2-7	CSVEDELTGPYEQYF	TGCAGCGTTGAAGATGAATTAACAGGTCCCTACGAGCAGTACTTC
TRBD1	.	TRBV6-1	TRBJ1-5	CASSRTGEGQPQHF	TGTGCCAGCAGTCGGACAGGGGAGGGCCAGCCCCAGCATTTT
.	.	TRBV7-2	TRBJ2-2	CASSSPGGHGELFF	TGTGCCAGCAGCTCCCCGGGCGGACACGGGGAGCTGTTTTTT
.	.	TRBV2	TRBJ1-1	CASTGDNGLFNTEAFF	TGTGCCAGCACAGGGGACAATGGACTTTTCAACACTGAAGCTTTCTTT
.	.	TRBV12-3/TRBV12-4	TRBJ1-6	CASSGSARGSSPLHF	TGTGCCAGCAGTGGGAGTGCGCGAGGGAGTTCACCCCTCCACTTT
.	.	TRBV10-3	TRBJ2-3	CAISESGDTQYF	TGTGCCATCAGTGAGTCGGGGGATACGCAGTATTTT
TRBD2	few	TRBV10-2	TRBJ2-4	CASRAGGAKNIQYF	TGCGCCAGCAGAGCGGGAGGGGCCAAAAACATTCAGTACTTC
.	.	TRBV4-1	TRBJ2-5	CASSQVIRQETRYF	TGCGCCAGCAGCCAAGTTATCAGGCAAGAGACCCGGTACTTC
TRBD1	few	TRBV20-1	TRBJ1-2	CSATGQDGYTF	TGCAGTGCTACCGGACAGGACGGCTACACCTTC
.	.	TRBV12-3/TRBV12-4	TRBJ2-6	CASTRSTSGANVLTF	TGTGCCAGCACCCGAAGCACCTCTGGGGCCAACGTCCTGACTTTC
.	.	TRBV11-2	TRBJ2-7	CASSALRGDLREQYF	TGTGCCAGCAGCGCCCTGAGGGGTGACCTCAGGGAGCAGTACTTC
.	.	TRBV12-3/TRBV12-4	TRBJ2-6	CASIPGNAGANVLTF	TGTGCCAGCATCCCAGGTAACGCTGGGGCCAACGTCCTGACTTTC
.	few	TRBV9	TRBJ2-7	CASSSGTEQYF	TGTGCCAGCAGCTCGGGTACCGAGCAGTACTTC
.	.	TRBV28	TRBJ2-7	CASSGQEDTYEQYF	TGTGCCAGCAGTGGTCAGGAGGATACCTACGAGCAGTACTTC
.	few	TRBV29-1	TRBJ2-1	CSVDDYGGLYNEQFF	TGCAGCGTTGATGACTACGGGGGACTCTACAATGAGCAGTTCTTC
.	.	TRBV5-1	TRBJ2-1	CASSLFPDADNEQFF	TGCGCCAGCAGCTTGTTCCCAGACGCGGATAATGAGCAGTTCTTC
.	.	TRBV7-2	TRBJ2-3	CASSWKRTDTQYF	TGTGCCAGCAGCTGGAAGCGCACAGATACGCAGTATTTT
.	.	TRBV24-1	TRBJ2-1	CATGGFKLAFDEQFF	TGTGCCACCGGGGGATTTAAGCTAGCGTTCGATGAGCAGTTCTTC
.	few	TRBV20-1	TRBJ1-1	CSARDPRRNTEAFF	TGCAGTGCTAGAGATCCCCGGCGGAACACTGAAGCTTTCTTT
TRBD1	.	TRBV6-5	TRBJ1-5	CASSLDGTGLNQPQHF	TGTGCCAGCAGTTTAGACGGGACAGGGCTCAATCAGCCCCAGCATTTT
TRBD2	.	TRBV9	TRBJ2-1	CASSVASGLYNEQFF	TGTGCCAGCAGCGTCGCTAGCGGATTATACAATGAGCAGTTCTTC
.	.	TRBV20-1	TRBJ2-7	CSAVLGAVKEIQYF	TGCAGTGCTGTCCTTGGGGCGGTAAAAGAGATCCAGTACTTC
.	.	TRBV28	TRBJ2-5	CASSPGGTKETQYF	TGTGCCAGCAGTCCAGGAGGGACAAAAGAGACCCAGTACTTC
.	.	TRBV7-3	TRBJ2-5	CASSLPGGGRETQYF	TGTGCCAGCAGCCTCCCCGGCGGGGGCCGGGAGACCCAGTACTTC
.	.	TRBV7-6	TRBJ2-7	CASSLGGAELYEQYF	TGTGCCAGCAGCTTAGGAGGGGCCGAACTATACGAGCAGTACTTC
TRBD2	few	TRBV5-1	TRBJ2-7	CASSVGAGVNYEQYF	TGCGCCAGCTCCGTCGGGGCGGGAGTCAACTACGAGCAGTACTTC
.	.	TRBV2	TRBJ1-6	CASSSPPLGSPLHF	TGTGCCAGCAGTTCCCCCCCCCTGGGATCACCCCTCCACTTT
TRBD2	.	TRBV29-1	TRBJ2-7	CSVTLSGASGIYEQYF	TGCAGCGTCACCCTCTCCGGGGCTAGCGGGATATACGAGCAGTACTTC
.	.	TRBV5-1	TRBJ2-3	CASSLGSLLSTDTQYF	TGCGCCAGCAGCTTGGGCTCCCTTTTGAGCACAGATACGCAGTATTTT
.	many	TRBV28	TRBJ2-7	CASSWRVSGTYEQYF	TGTGCCAGCAGTTGGAGAGTTAGTGGAACTTACGAGCAGTACTTC
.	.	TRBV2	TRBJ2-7	CASSPYGDRVYEQYF	TGTGCCAGCAGCCCCTACGGGGATAGAGTCTACGAGCAGTACTTC
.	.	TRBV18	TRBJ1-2	CASSSLNGYTF	TGTGCCAGCTCCTCCCTGAATGGCTACACCTTC
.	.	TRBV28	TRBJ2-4	CASSWDIVQQNIQYF	TGTGCCAGCAGCTGGGACATTGTTCAACAAAACATTCAGTACTTC
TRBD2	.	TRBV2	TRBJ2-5	CASSGGRGLQEETQYF	TGTGCCAGCAGTGGGGGCCGGGGACTACAGGAGGAGACCCAGTACTTC
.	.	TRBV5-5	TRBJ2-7	CASSLTEWTATYEQYF	TGTGCCAGCAGCCTAACGGAGTGGACAGCTACCTACGAGCAGTACTTC